Each of the 18 T cell receptor beta chains below was sequenced from the same sample in a study of Ad26.COV2.S vaccination and SARS-CoV-2 variants. Profiled with immunoSEQ multiplex PCR; TCRdb holds only in-frame clones, not every one. The sample includes 300,000 to 400,000 clones, more than 70% of them seen just once. Indicated treatment: 19 received Ad26.COV2.S at low or high dose, single or two shots; about 5 received placebo; per-sample allocation not given. All samples were drawn on day 63, counting from the first vaccine or placebo injection. Sequencing used peripheral blood, obtained in a trial of Ad26.COV2.S vaccine versus placebo. These receptors came from a person between 18 and 65 years old who received the Ad26.COV2.S COVID-19 vaccine or a placebo.

The CDR3 DNA sequence: TGTGCCAGCAGTGGAGACAGGGAGTTAGGCGAGCAGTACTTC. Translation: CASSGDRELGEQYF. The chain employs TRBV25-1 and TRBJ2-7; 7 bases line up with TRBD1. The CDR3 totals 14 residues. The V gene's germline CDR1 is MGHDK and CDR2 SYGVNS. V shed 4 bases, J shed 6 bases, and the junction held 9 bases outside the gene matches.

This chain uses TRBV7-9 with TRBJ1-2; D not resolved. From germline, CDR1 is SEHNR and CDR2 FQNEAQ (reference sequence). The CDR3 has 15 residues. V was pared by 1 base and J by 5 bases, with 14 bases between. CDR3: CASSLDMGKEYGYTF. The DNA of the CDR3 is TGTGCCAGCAGCTTAGACATGGGTAAAGAGTATGGCTACACCTTC. The entire variable domain, with the rest obtained from reference TRBV7-9 and TRBJ1-2, is as follows: DTGVSQNPRHKITKRGQNVTFRCDPISEHNRLYWYRQTLGQGPEFLTYFQNEAQLEKSRLLSDRFSAERPKGSFSTLEIQRTEQGDSAMYLCASSLDMGKEYGYTFGSGTRLTVV.

The chain is built from TRBV24-1 and TRBJ1-2; the D is unclear. With 4 bases removed from V and 4 bases from J, the gap between germline ends came to 12 bases. Looked up from germline, CDR1 is KGHDR and CDR2 is SFDVKD. This CDR3 contains 14 residues. CDR3 nucleotides: TGTGCCACCAGTGACCCACCGGGAGGCTATGGCTACACCTTC. This codes for CATSDPPGGYGYTF.

The V and J genes are TRBV4-3 and TRBJ1-2; D perhaps matches TRBD1 (6 bases). Germline CDR1 reads LGHNA; CDR2 reads YSLEER. The V end was cut by 5 bases, the J end by 6 bases, with 19 bases between. This CDR3 has 15 residues. The CDR3 nucleotides are TGCGCCAGCAGCGCCGGGGGGCGCTCGGGTGATGGCTACACCTTC. It is translated as CASSAGGRSGDGYTF.

The chain links TRBV7-2 to TRBJ1-2; D perhaps matches TRBD1 (6 bases). This CDR3 comprises 15 residues. Germline CDR1 and CDR2: SGHTA and FQGNSA. V was trimmed by 8 bases and J by 2 bases, leaving 18 bases between them. CDR3 in amino acids: CASGVDSLSNYGYTF. CDR3 DNA: TGTGCCAGCGGCGTGGACAGTCTGTCCAACTATGGCTACACCTTC.

The chain joins TRBV6-5 to TRBJ1-5, with 7 bases matching TRBD1. V lost 10 bases, J lost 6 bases, and 12 bases stayed unmatched. The CDR3 is 14 amino acids. Per germline, CDR1 MNHEY and CDR2 SVGAGI. CDR3 DNA sequence: TGTGCCACCCTCTGGGCAGGGGGGACTCAGCCCCAGCATTTT. It is translated as CATLWAGGTQPQHF.

V is TRBV27 and J is TRBJ1-5, with D possibly matching TRBD1 (6 bases). The CDR3 totals 16 residues. V gave up 5 bases and J gave up 4 bases, with 18 bases separating them. Germline lookup yields CDR1 MNHEY and CDR2 SMNVEV (reference sequence). In DNA, the CDR3 is TGTGCCAGCAGTCCAAGGTTAGGGGGAAATAATCAGCCCCAGCATTTT. Amino acid sequence: CASSPRLGGNNQPQHF.

The gene calls are TRBV6-5 and TRBJ1-5; D unresolved. The CDR3 extends over 14 amino acids. V was clipped by 6 bases and J by 3 bases, with 12 bases between them. Germline assignment: CDR1 MNHEY and CDR2 SVGAGI. In DNA form, the CDR3 reads TGTGCCAGCAGACCCGATGGGCCCAATCAGCCCCAGCATTTT. It yields the protein CASRPDGPNQPQHF.

This clone came up once. The rearrangement uses TRBV30 and TRBJ1-2; D is ambiguous. V was pared by 2 bases and J by 3 bases, with 13 bases between. This CDR3 contains 14 residues. CDR1 and CDR2 (germline): GTSNPN, SVGIG (reference sequence). CDR3 sequence: CAWSPPPGDYGYTF. CDR3 DNA sequence: TGTGCCTGGAGTCCCCCCCCGGGAGACTATGGCTACACCTTC.

This clone showed up just a few times. V usage is TRBV27 and J usage is TRBJ1-5; 7 bases fit TRBD1. V shed 2 bases and J 9 bases; nucleotides not matched to a gene: 7. CDR1 is MNHEY, CDR2 SMNVEV, per germline (reference sequence). The CDR3 sequence is 14 residues long. Here the CDR3 DNA reads TGTGCCAGCAGTTTACAGGGGGGCCGTTTGCCCCAGCATTTT. Translation gives CASSLQGGRLPQHF.

The chain combines TRBV12-5 with TRBJ1-1; no reliable D call. Germline CDR1 LGHNT, CDR2 FRNRAP. V lost 2 bases and J 8 bases, leaving 15 bases between the germline ends. The CDR3 is 14 amino acids. CDR3 coding DNA: TGTGCTAGTGGTTTGACACGGGGTTCGGGAGAAGCTTTCTTT. Translation gives CASGLTRGSGEAFF.

This chain joins TRBV18 and TRBJ1-1; 7 bases fit TRBD1. V gave up 3 bases and J gave up 7 bases; unmatched junction bases: 8. CDR3 length equals 14 residues. Germline lookup yields CDR1 KGHSH and CDR2 LQKENI. This chain's CDR3 is CASSPTQGGSEAFF. The CDR3 coding sequence is TGTGCCAGCTCACCCACTCAGGGGGGAAGTGAAGCTTTCTTT.

This sequence joins TRBV6-5 and TRBJ1-6; tentative D call: TRBD1 (6 bases). This CDR3 has 14 amino acids. Trimming removed 0 bases at V and 13 bases at J, with 13 bases between. From germline, CDR1 is MNHEY and CDR2 SVGAGI. The CDR3 nucleotides read TGTGCCAGCAGTTACTCCCGGGACATTCTTCCCCTCCACTTT. Its translation: CASSYSRDILPLHF.

V and J are TRBV6-5 and TRBJ1-6, with D perhaps TRBD1 (5 bases). Deletions cut 7 bases from V and 1 base from J, with 11 bases between. CDR1 is MNHEY, CDR2 SVGAGI, per germline. The CDR3 runs 15 residues. The CDR3 sequence is CASTEGESYNSPLHF. CDR3 bases: TGTGCCAGCACGGAAGGGGAATCCTATAATTCACCCCTCCACTTT.

The chain uses TRBV3-1 (or the pseudogene TRBV3-2) and TRBJ2-7, with 8 bases matching TRBD1. The V and J ends lost 0 bases and 2 bases, in that order; junction bases with no gene match: 6. Germline CDR1 reads LGHDT; CDR2 reads YNNKEL (reference sequence). The CDR3 has 16 amino acids. CDR3: CASSQELGTGPYEQYF. In nucleotides, the CDR3 is TGTGCCAGCAGCCAAGAGTTGGGGACAGGCCCCTACGAGCAGTACTTC.

The CDR3 sequence: CASSPGSGNTIYF. As DNA, the CDR3 is TGTGCCAGCTCACCAGGCTCTGGAAACACCATATATTTT. The chain employs TRBV18 and TRBJ1-3; D remains ambiguous. CDR1 and CDR2 from the germline V gene are KGHSH and LQKENI. The V end lost 2 bases, the J end lost 0 bases, and 2 bases lay between the germline ends. This CDR3 is 13 amino acids long.

This chain joins TRBV18 and TRBJ1-4; D is unresolved. The CDR3 spans 16 residues. CDR1 and CDR2 (germline): KGHSH, LQKENI. Trimming left V 3 bases short and J 8 bases short, with 19 bases between. CDR3 sequence: CASSPFDRHGGEKLFF. CDR3 bases: TGTGCCAGCTCACCTTTTGACCGGCACGGAGGAGAAAAACTGTTTTTT. Full variable domain (missing parts from reference TRBV18 and TRBJ1-4): NAGVMQNPRHLVRRRGQEARLRCSPMKGHSHVYWYRQLPEEGLKFMVYLQKENIIDESGMPKERFSAEFPKEGPSILRIQQVVRGDSAAYFCASSPFDRHGGEKLFFGSGTQLSVL.

The J gene is TRBJ2-5, the V gene TRBV15; tentative D call: TRBD2 (5 bases). CDR3 length equals 14 residues. Germline-derived CDR1 and CDR2 are LNHNV and YYDKDF (reference sequence). V was shortened by 0 bases and J by 5 bases, with 10 bases between the two germline ends. The CDR3 reads CATSRDTGWETQYF. The CDR3 coding sequence is TGTGCCACCAGCAGAGATACGGGGTGGGAGACCCAGTACTTC.